Listed below are T cell receptor beta chains from one sample, sequenced in a study of blood T cell repertoires in COVID-19. Sequenced by immunoSEQ multiplex PCR; TCRdb stores in-frame clones only, minus some. The table lists hundreds of thousands of clones, more than 80% of them singletons. The source material was PBMCs or T cells enriched from blood (not recorded which). The receptors were sampled from a man in his late teens or twenties who had recovered from COVID-19. CDR3s include the opening cysteine and the closing phenylalanine or tryptophan. The D gene is left open where the match is weak. Some rows mark clone size as missing; the rest say once, few, many or name a class of expanded clone.

v_call,clone_size,j_call,d_call,cdr3_aa,cdr3_nt
TRBV9,-,TRBJ2-7,TRBD1,CASSAGTGYYEQYF,TGTGCCAGCAGCGCTGGGACAGGGTACTACGAGCAGTACTTC
TRBV5-5,-,TRBJ2-2,-,CASSLAGRVDSTGELFF,TGTGCCAGCAGCTTGGCCGGCAGGGTGGATTCCACCGGGGAGCTGTTTTTT
TRBV4-1,-,TRBJ2-5,-,CASSKTPQETQYF,TGCGCCAGCAGCAAGACACCTCAAGAGACCCAGTACTTC
TRBV9,-,TRBJ1-2,-,CASSVAAGADYGYTF,TGTGCCAGCAGCGTAGCGGCAGGAGCGGACTATGGCTACACCTTC
TRBV18,-,TRBJ2-1,TRBD1,CASSPPPGTGTLTTYNEQFF,TGTGCCAGCTCACCACCCCCCGGGACAGGGACCTTGACTACCTACAATGAGCAGTTCTTC
TRBV19,many,TRBJ1-5,-,CASSITGMMNQPQHF,TGTGCCAGTAGTATCACAGGGATGATGAATCAGCCCCAGCATTTT
TRBV5-4,-,TRBJ2-1,-,CASTHDSREQFF,TGTGCCAGCACCCACGATTCTAGAGAGCAGTTCTTC
TRBV30,once,TRBJ1-4,TRBD1,CAWSVGTGGNEKLFF,TGTGCCTGGAGTGTCGGGACAGGGGGCAATGAAAAACTGTTTTTT
TRBV7-7,-,TRBJ2-1,TRBD2,CASSPRTSGRAMGEQFF,TGTGCCAGCAGCCCGCGGACTAGCGGGAGGGCTATGGGTGAGCAGTTCTTC
TRBV18,once,TRBJ1-5,-,CASSPQTVDNQPQHF,TGTGCCAGCTCACCGCAGACAGTGGACAATCAGCCCCAGCATTTT
TRBV4-3,-,TRBJ1-3,TRBD1,CASSQDISRGPRGTIYF,TGCGCCAGCAGCCAAGATATAAGCAGGGGGCCGCGGGGCACCATATATTTT
TRBV18,-,TRBJ2-3,-,CASSPRGQSDTQYF,TGTGCCAGCTCACCGCGGGGCCAGTCAGATACGCAGTATTTT
TRBV7-9,-,TRBJ2-1,TRBD2,CASSLTSGRAGEQFF,TGTGCCAGCAGCTTGACTAGCGGGAGGGCCGGTGAGCAGTTCTTC
TRBV25-1,-,TRBJ2-7,-,CASSEKQGLGYRTYEQYF,TGTGCCAGCAGTGAAAAACAGGGTTTGGGCTATCGTACCTACGAGCAGTACTTC
TRBV4-3,-,TRBJ2-7,TRBD2,CASSQDFAGEVYEQYF,TGCGCCAGCAGCCAAGATTTTGCGGGAGAGGTCTACGAGCAGTACTTC
TRBV2,once,TRBJ2-1,-,CASSGQYNEQFF,TGTGCCAGCAGTGGACAATACAATGAGCAGTTCTTC
TRBV6-5,-,TRBJ2-7,-,CASRQAAYTLKQYF,TGTGCCAGCAGACAGGCAGCCTATACTTTGAAGCAGTACTTC
TRBV18,-,TRBJ1-4,TRBD1,CASSQRASLTGEGKLFF,TGTGCCAGCTCACAGCGTGCCTCCTTGACAGGGGAAGGAAAACTGTTTTTT
TRBV28,once,TRBJ1-2,-,CASRSSRGEFRYTF,TGTGCCAGCCGATCCAGCCGGGGGGAATTTCGCTACACCTTC
TRBV6-6,-,TRBJ2-7,-,CASSYGGTYEQYF,TGTGCCAGCAGTTATGGGGGCACCTACGAGCAGTACTTC
TRBV28,-,TRBJ1-1,TRBD1,CASRGQGGLDTEAFF,TGTGCCAGCAGGGGACAGGGGGGTTTGGACACTGAAGCTTTCTTT
TRBV14,-,TRBJ2-7,-,CASSQGIAEDYEQYF,TGTGCCAGCAGCCAAGGGATAGCGGAGGATTACGAGCAGTACTTC
TRBV15,-,TRBJ1-3,-,CATSRVEGNTIYF,TGTGCCACCAGCAGAGTCGAGGGAAACACCATATATTTT
TRBV2,-,TRBJ2-3,-,CASSGGLITDTQYF,TGTGCCAGCAGTGGGGGGCTAATCACAGATACGCAGTATTTT
TRBV19,-,TRBJ2-7,-,CASSGGTANEQYF,TGTGCCAGTAGTGGGGGGACAGCGAACGAGCAGTACTTC
TRBV28,once,TRBJ2-1,TRBD1,CASSPTGTGGEFF,TGTGCCAGCAGCCCGACGGGGACAGGAGGGGAGTTCTTC
TRBV11-3,-,TRBJ2-2,-,CASSLDLATGELFF,TGTGCCAGCAGCTTAGACCTAGCCACCGGGGAGCTGTTTTTT
TRBV28,-,TRBJ1-4,TRBD1,CASSSRQGGAEKLFF,TGTGCCAGCAGTTCCAGACAGGGGGGGGCCGAAAAACTGTTTTTT
TRBV7-2,-,TRBJ1-3,-,CASSLSWGNTIYF,TGTGCCAGCAGCTTAAGCTGGGGAAACACCATATATTTT
TRBV10-3,-,TRBJ1-5,-,CAISEARHSNQPQHF,TGTGCCATCAGTGAGGCCAGACATAGCAATCAGCCCCAGCATTTT
TRBV7-8,-,TRBJ2-3,-,CASSPGSRGDTQYF,TGTGCCAGCAGCCCGGGATCCCGTGGGGATACGCAGTATTTT
TRBV29-1,-,TRBJ1-2,-,CSAEQGVMNGYTF,TGCAGCGCCGAACAGGGTGTCATGAATGGCTACACCTTC
TRBV28,-,TRBJ2-7,TRBD1,CASRDRRGTGIYEQYF,TGTGCCAGCAGGGATAGGAGGGGGACAGGGATCTACGAGCAGTACTTC
TRBV19,-,TRBJ2-1,TRBD1,CASRDRARSYNEQFF,TGTGCCAGTAGGGACAGGGCCCGCTCCTACAATGAGCAGTTCTTC
TRBV27,-,TRBJ1-1,TRBD1,CATRTGPNTEAFF,TGTGCCACCCGGACAGGGCCGAACACTGAAGCTTTCTTT
TRBV5-1,-,TRBJ2-7,TRBD2,CASSLLPRTSGSPYEQYF,TGCGCCAGCAGCTTGTTGCCCAGGACTAGCGGTTCTCCCTACGAGCAGTACTTC
TRBV30,-,TRBJ2-6,-,CAWSGGDPGANVLTF,TGTGCCTGGAGTGGCGGGGACCCTGGGGCCAACGTCCTGACTTTC
TRBV10-3,-,TRBJ2-1,TRBD2,CAIKGTSENEQFF,TGTGCCATCAAGGGGACTAGTGAAAATGAGCAGTTCTTC
TRBV5-1,-,TRBJ1-1,TRBD1,CASSLDGTGGLNTEAFF,TGCGCCAGCAGCTTGGATGGGACAGGGGGGCTGAACACTGAAGCTTTCTTT
TRBV6-5,-,TRBJ2-7,-,CASSYGGGSRGEQYF,TGTGCCAGCAGTTACGGCGGGGGCTCAAGGGGCGAGCAGTACTTC
TRBV7-2,-,TRBJ1-2,-,CASKMSAYSNYGYTF,TGTGCCAGCAAAATGAGCGCTTACTCTAACTATGGCTACACCTTC
TRBV21-1,-,TRBJ1-2,-,CASSKSSGCPHSGYTF,TGTGCCAGCAGCAAAAGTTCAGGGTGCCCCCATTCTGGCTACACCTTC
TRBV27,-,TRBJ1-4,TRBD1,CASSLRFTGGRGRFGEKLFF,TGTGCCAGCAGTTTACGTTTCACGGGTGGCAGGGGGCGATTTGGGGAAAAACTGTTTTTT
TRBV5-4,once,TRBJ1-4,-,CASSLEQSKKLFF,TGTGCCAGCAGCTTGGAACAGTCAAAAAAACTGTTTTTT
TRBV4-1,-,TRBJ2-5,-,CASSRNRVVQETQYF,TGCGCCAGCAGCCGGAACAGGGTTGTCCAAGAGACCCAGTACTTC
TRBV30,-,TRBJ2-3,TRBD1,CAWSVQGSTDTQYF,TGTGCCTGGAGTGTACAGGGGAGCACAGATACGCAGTATTTT
TRBV15,once,TRBJ1-4,TRBD1,CATSGTGTVNEKLFF,TGTGCCACCAGCGGAACCGGGACAGTTAATGAAAAACTGTTTTTT
TRBV4-2,-,TRBJ2-3,TRBD2,CASSQEASGGSDTQYF,TGTGCCAGCAGCCAAGAGGCTAGCGGGGGATCAGATACGCAGTATTTT